This record concerns one TCR beta chain sequence. Trimming removed 3 bases at V and 2 bases at J, with 4 bases between. Germline V CDR1 and CDR2: MNHNS, SASEGT. The CDR3 is 12 residues long. These data are taken from a study of control samples from healthy donors and cancer patients. The protocol was immunoSEQ multiplex PCR, while the TCRdb copy is restricted to in-frame clones and leaves out a portion. The sample contains approximately 97,000 clones, 90% to 95% of which appear only once. The specimen was blood. The sequence came from a woman aged 18-29 years in good health. The chain couples TRBV6-1 to TRBJ1-2; no definite D call. The DNA of the CDR3 is TGTGCCAGCAGTGACAGGAACTATGGCTACACCTTC. This codes for CASSDRNYGYTF.